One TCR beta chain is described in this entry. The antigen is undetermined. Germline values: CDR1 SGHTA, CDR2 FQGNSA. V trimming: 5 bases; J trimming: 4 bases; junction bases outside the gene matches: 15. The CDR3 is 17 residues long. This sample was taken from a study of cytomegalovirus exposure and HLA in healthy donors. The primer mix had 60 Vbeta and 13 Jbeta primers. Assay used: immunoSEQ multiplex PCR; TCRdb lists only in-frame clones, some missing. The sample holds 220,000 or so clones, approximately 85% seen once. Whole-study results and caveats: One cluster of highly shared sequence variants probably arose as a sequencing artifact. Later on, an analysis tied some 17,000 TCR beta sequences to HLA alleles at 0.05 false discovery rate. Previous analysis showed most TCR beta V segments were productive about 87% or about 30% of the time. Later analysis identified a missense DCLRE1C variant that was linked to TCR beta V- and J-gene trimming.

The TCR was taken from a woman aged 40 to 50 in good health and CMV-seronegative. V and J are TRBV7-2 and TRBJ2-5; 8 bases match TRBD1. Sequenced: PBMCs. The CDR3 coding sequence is TGTGCCAGCAGCCCGACAGGGGTAGGGGTGTCAGGAGAGACCCAGTACTTC. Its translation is CASSPTGVGVSGETQYF.